The 22 T cell receptor beta chains listed next were all sequenced from one sample in a study of T cell responses to AZD1222 COVID-19 vaccine. Assay used: immunoSEQ multiplex PCR; TCRdb lists only in-frame clones, some missing. In the table there are about 86,000 clones, 85% to 90% of which are singletons. The source was peripheral blood, collected 28 days after the second AZD1222 dose. The origin of the receptors is an adult who received the AZD1222 COVID-19 vaccine.

The gene calls are TRBV15 and TRBJ2-5, with 7 bases that match TRBD1. With V trimmed by 5 bases and J by 7 bases, 16 bases remained unmatched. This CDR3 contains 16 residues. CDR1 LNHNV and CDR2 YYDKDF come from the germline V gene (reference sequence). In nucleotides, the CDR3 is TGTGCCACCAGCCCAACAGGGACAGTAGTAGTGATGACCCAGTACTTC. It is translated as CATSPTGTVVVMTQYF.

The table lists this clone with a count of one. The chain employs TRBV11-2 and TRBJ2-7, with 11 bases matching TRBD2. The CDR3 has 16 residues. Germline trimming cut 4 bases from V and 2 bases from J; bases unmatched to any gene: 7. Germline values: CDR1 SGHAT, CDR2 FQNNGV. CDR3 DNA: TGTGCCAGCAGCTCCTCCGGGACTAGCGGAACCTACGAGCAGTACTTC. Its translation: CASSSSGTSGTYEQYF.

The chain links TRBV5-1 to TRBJ2-3; D gene ambiguous. CDR1 and CDR2 from the germline V gene are SGHRS and YFSETQ. Trimming stripped 4 bases from V and 2 bases from J, with 5 bases between. The CDR3 has 12 residues. CDR3 amino acids: CASSADTDTQYF. The CDR3 nucleotides are TGCGCCAGCAGCGCCGACACAGATACGCAGTATTTT. Drawing the rest from reference TRBV5-1 and TRBJ2-3, the complete variable domain is KAGVTQTPRYLIKTRGQQVTLSCSPISGHRSVSWYQQTPGQGLQFLFEYFSETQRNKGNFPGRFSGRQFSNSRSEMNVSTLELGDSALYLCASSADTDTQYFGPGTRLTVL.

This chain links TRBV27 with TRBJ1-3; no clear D. There are 15 residues in the CDR3. The V gene's germline CDR1 is MNHEY and CDR2 SMNVEV (reference sequence). Between the trimmed V and J ends, which lost 5 bases and 0 bases, there was a span of 11 bases. This CDR3 is CASSPDTSSGNTIYF. In DNA, the CDR3 is TGTGCCAGCAGTCCCGACACGAGCTCTGGAAACACCATATATTTT.

Here the CDR3 reads CASSYGQGDYEQYF. The CDR3 DNA follows: TGTGCCAGCAGTTACGGGCAGGGGGACTACGAGCAGTACTTC. The chain couples TRBV6-5 to TRBJ2-7; TRBD1 aligns across 7 bases. This CDR3 spans 14 amino acids. J gave up 3 bases and V 2 bases, and 4 bases lay outside the gene matches. The germline gives CDR1 MNHEY, CDR2 SVGAGI.

The chain carries TRBV5-4 and TRBJ2-7; D gene ambiguous. The CDR3 totals 14 residues. Germline V gene lookup returns CDR1 SGHNT and CDR2 YYREEE (reference sequence). Trimming pared 0 bases from V and 1 base from J, leaving 8 bases between. The CDR3 DNA follows: TGTGCCAGCAGCTTGGTTGCAGGTTCCTACGAGCAGTACTTC. Protein: CASSLVAGSYEQYF.

J is TRBJ2-4 and V is TRBV15; D is perhaps TRBD1 or TRBD2 (5 bases each). Between the trimmed V and J ends, which lost 0 bases and 6 bases, there was a span of 15 bases. This CDR3 is built from 16 residues. The germline V gene encodes CDR1 LNHNV and CDR2 YYDKDF (reference sequence). In DNA form, the CDR3 reads TGTGCCACCAGCAGAGATCCGGCAGGGAGTGGAAACATTCAGTACTTC. This sequence encodes CATSRDPAGSGNIQYF.

V and J are TRBV28 and TRBJ1-6, with D possibly matching TRBD1 (5 bases). The V gene lost 0 bases and the J gene lost 9 bases, with 12 bases spanning the gap. The CDR3 consists of 15 residues. Germline loops: CDR1 MDHEN, CDR2 SYDVKM. CDR3 protein: CASSLWVGEGSPLHF. The CDR3, as DNA: TGTGCCAGCAGTTTATGGGTGGGGGAGGGTTCACCCCTCCACTTT. The full variable domain, with the rest looked up from reference TRBV28 and TRBJ1-6, is DVKVTQSSRYLVKRTGEKVFLECVQDMDHENMFWYRQDPGLGLRLIYFSYDVKMKEKGDIPEGYSVSREKKERFSLILESASTNQTSMYLCASSLWVGEGSPLHFGNGTRLTVT.

The rearrangement uses TRBV6-5 and TRBJ2-7; D is ambiguous. CDR3 length equals 15 residues. In germline, CDR1 is MNHEY, CDR2 SVGAGI. V was pared by 4 bases and J by 0 bases, with 13 bases between. CDR3 bases: TGTGCCAGCAGTTTTGAAACAGCCCCCTCCTACGAGCAGTACTTC. Translating it yields CASSFETAPSYEQYF.

J is TRBJ1-5 and V is TRBV28; 7 nucleotides agree with TRBD1. V lost 6 bases and J lost 3; bases outside the gene matches: 5. Germline V gives CDR1 MDHEN, CDR2 SYDVKM. The CDR3 spans 14 residues. CDR3 DNA sequence: TGTGCCAGCAGGCCGGGACAGCACAATCAGCCCCAGCATTTT. It specifies CASRPGQHNQPQHF.

The chain links TRBV15 to TRBJ2-1, with no clear D. The V end lost 0 bases, the J end lost 7 bases, and 7 bases lay between the germline ends. CDR1 and CDR2 from the germline V gene are LNHNV and YYDKDF (reference sequence). The CDR3 loop spans 13 amino acids. CDR3 sequence: CATSRDLGNEQFF. DNA of the CDR3: TGTGCCACCAGCAGAGATTTGGGGAATGAGCAGTTCTTC. The whole variable domain, filled in from reference TRBV15 and TRBJ2-1, reads DAMVIQNPRYQVTQFGKPVTLSCSQTLNHNVMYWYQQKSSQAPKLLFHYYDKDFNNEADTPDNFQSRRPNTSFCFLDIRSPGLGDTAMYLCATSRDLGNEQFFGPGTRLTVL.

This clone is a singleton in its sample. The chain joins TRBV5-1 to TRBJ2-2; D is perhaps TRBD2 (6 bases). The germline V gene encodes CDR1 SGHRS and CDR2 YFSETQ. The CDR3 contains 12 residues. V gave up 4 bases and J gave up 7 bases, with 8 bases separating them. The CDR3 coding sequence is TGCGCCAGCAGCCCGGAGGGCGGGGAGCTGTTTTTT. Protein sequence: CASSPEGGELFF. The entire variable domain, with the rest obtained from reference TRBV5-1 and TRBJ2-2, is as follows: KAGVTQTPRYLIKTRGQQVTLSCSPISGHRSVSWYQQTPGQGLQFLFEYFSETQRNKGNFPGRFSGRQFSNSRSEMNVSTLELGDSALYLCASSPEGGELFFGEGSRLTVL.

The chain couples TRBV27 to TRBJ1-1; 7 nucleotides line up with TRBD1. Germline V gives CDR1 MNHEY, CDR2 SMNVEV (reference sequence). The V segment lost 5 bases and the J segment 7 bases; nucleotides outside the gene matches: 10. This CDR3 contains 14 residues. This chain's CDR3 is CASSLSRQGSEAFF. The CDR3 DNA reads TGTGCCAGCAGTCTCTCCCGACAGGGTAGTGAAGCTTTCTTT.

The CDR3: CASSWATNRDTEAFF. The CDR3 coding sequence is TGTGCCAGCAGCTGGGCCACGAATAGGGACACTGAAGCTTTCTTT. The rearrangement links TRBV6-5 to TRBJ1-1; no clear D. Germline lookup yields CDR1 MNHEY and CDR2 SVGAGI. The CDR3 totals 15 residues. The V gene lost 6 bases and the J gene lost 3 bases, with 17 bases spanning the gap.

The chain has TRBV14 and TRBJ1-6; the D is unclear. This CDR3 spans 15 amino acids. Germline V gene data show CDR1 as SGHDN and CDR2 as FVKESK. The ends were cut back, 1 base at V and 16 bases at J, with 20 bases in the middle. CDR3 coding DNA: TGTGCCAGCAGCCAAGGCCAGGCTGGGCCCGGCGGACTCCACTTT. The encoded protein is CASSQGQAGPGGLHF.

The rearrangement links TRBV5-8 to TRBJ1-1; TRBD1 agrees at 7 bases. Germline trimming cut 4 bases from V and 0 bases from J; bases unmatched to any gene: 9. Germline V gene data show CDR1 as SGHTS and CDR2 as YDEGEE. The CDR3 sequence is 16 residues long. CDR3 in amino acids: CASSRGTDLMNTEAFF. The CDR3 DNA reads TGTGCCAGCAGCCGCGGGACAGATTTGATGAACACTGAAGCTTTCTTT.

J is TRBJ2-7 and V is TRBV5-6; 7 bases map to TRBD1. Germline CDR1 reads SGHDT; CDR2 reads YYEEEE. The CDR3 contains 15 residues. J was trimmed by 6 bases and V by 4 bases; bases with no gene match: 13. DNA of the CDR3: TGTGCCAGCAGCGGCCGGACAGGAAACGGAGCCGAGCAGTACTTC. It encodes CASSGRTGNGAEQYF.

The count of this clone is one. The chain carries TRBV7-9 and TRBJ1-6, with TRBD1 matching over 12 bases. The V gene's germline CDR1 is SEHNR and CDR2 FQNEAQ (reference sequence). Trimming removed 4 bases from V and 9 bases from J; junction bases left unmatched: 13. The CDR3 sequence is 18 residues long. The CDR3 here is CASSSPGQGALGSSPLHF. CDR3 bases: TGTGCCAGCAGCTCACCGGGACAGGGGGCCCTCGGGAGTTCACCCCTCCACTTT.

This clone was counted once. This chain uses TRBV7-9 with TRBJ2-7; a possible D gene is TRBD1 (5 bases). CDR1 is SEHNR, CDR2 FQNEAQ, per germline (reference sequence). Trimming took off 3 bases at V and 4 bases at J, with 7 bases between the two ends. This CDR3 spans 12 amino acids. In DNA, the CDR3 is TGTGCCAGCAGCTTTGACAGATACGAGCAGTACTTC. It translates to CASSFDRYEQYF.

This chain links TRBV27 with TRBJ1-1; D is undetermined. CDR1 is MNHEY and CDR2 is SMNVEV in the germline V gene (reference sequence). The CDR3 contains 13 residues. V was cut by 5 bases and J by 2 bases, with 9 bases left in between. Written as DNA, the CDR3 is TGTGCCAGCAGTCCCAACTATAACACTGAAGCTTTCTTT. Its translation: CASSPNYNTEAFF.

The chain combines TRBV2 with TRBJ1-1; the D gene is possibly TRBD1 (5 bases). Germline values: CDR1 SNHLY, CDR2 FYNNEI. The CDR3 spans 12 residues. Between the trimmed V and J ends, which lost 7 bases and 5 bases, there was a span of 11 bases. The CDR3 region is CASNQGRTEAFF. CDR3 nucleotide sequence: TGTGCCAGCAATCAGGGACGGACTGAAGCTTTCTTT.

This chain connects TRBV19 to TRBJ1-6, with D hard to call. This CDR3 spans 15 amino acids. V was pared by 2 bases and J by 7 bases, with 12 bases between. CDR1 LNHDA and CDR2 SQIVND come from the germline V gene (reference sequence). CDR3 DNA: TGTGCCAGTAGTATATCTCTGGGAGGGAATTCACCCCTCCACTTT. Translating it yields CASSISLGGNSPLHF. Full variable domain (missing parts from reference TRBV19 and TRBJ1-6): DGGITQSPKYLFRKEGQNVTLSCEQNLNHDAMYWYRQDPGQGLRLIYYSQIVNDFQKGDIAEGYSVSREKKESFPLTVTSAQKNPTAFYLCASSISLGGNSPLHFGNGTRLTVT.